This T cell receptor (beta chain) is drawn from a study of cytomegalovirus exposure and HLA in healthy donors. This CDR3 comprises 10 residues. The ends were cut back, 4 bases at V and 6 bases at J, with 6 bases in the middle. The germline gives CDR1 SQVTM, CDR2 ANQGSEA. Primers: 60 Vbeta forward and 13 Jbeta reverse. Original handling: Unique TCR beta chains numbered approximately 80 million in a later analysis, with approximately 10 million shared. Produced via immunoSEQ multiplex PCR; TCRdb's table is partial and in-frame only. V, J and clone size were drawn from that table, and D and trimming were deduced from the DNA. The sample shows some 200,000 clones, around 80% of them seen only once.

The rearrangement links TRBV29-1 to TRBJ1-2, with D possibly being TRBD1 (5 bases). This TCR was sampled from a man aged 35 to 55 in good health and CMV-seronegative. The sample was PBMCs. DNA of the CDR3: TGCAGCGTTGGGGGGGATGGCTACACCTTC. Amino acids: CSVGGDGYTF.